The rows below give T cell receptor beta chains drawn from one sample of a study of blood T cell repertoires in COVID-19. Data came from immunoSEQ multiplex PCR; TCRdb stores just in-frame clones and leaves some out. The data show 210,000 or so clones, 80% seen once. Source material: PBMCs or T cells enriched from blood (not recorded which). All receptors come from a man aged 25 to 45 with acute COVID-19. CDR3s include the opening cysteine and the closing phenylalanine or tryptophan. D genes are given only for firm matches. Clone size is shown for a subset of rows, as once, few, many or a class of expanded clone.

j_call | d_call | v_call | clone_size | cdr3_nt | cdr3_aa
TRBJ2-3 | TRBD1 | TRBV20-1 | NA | TGCAGTGCTAGTAGGTCAGGGGGTGAGAATACGCAGTATTTT | CSASRSGGENTQYF
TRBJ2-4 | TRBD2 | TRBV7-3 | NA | TGTGCCAGCAGCCCCGGGGGGACGGCCAAAAACATTCAGTACTTC | CASSPGGTAKNIQYF
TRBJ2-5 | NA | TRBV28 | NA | TGTGCCAGCAGTTTTTTCGATGGACAGTGGGAGACCCAGTACTTC | CASSFFDGQWETQYF
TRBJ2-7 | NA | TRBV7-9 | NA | TGTGCCAGCGACAGTTTAGGCTACGAGCAGTACTTC | CASDSLGYEQYF
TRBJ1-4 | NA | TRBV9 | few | TGTGCCAGCAGCGTAGCGACAGGCGGTGAAAAACTGTTTTTT | CASSVATGGEKLFF
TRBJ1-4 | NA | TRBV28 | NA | TGTGCCAGCAGTTCGTCTAATGAAAAACTGTTTTTT | CASSSSNEKLFF
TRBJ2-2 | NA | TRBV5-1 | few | TGCGCCAGCAGCTTGACGGACAGAGGGACCGGGGAGCTGTTTTTT | CASSLTDRGTGELFF
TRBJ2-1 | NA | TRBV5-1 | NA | TGCGCCAGCAGCTTGAGGGGCGACAATGAGCAGTTCTTC | CASSLRGDNEQFF
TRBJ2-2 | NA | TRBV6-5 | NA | TGTGCCACCGCCCAGCTAGGTCCCACCGGGGAGCTGTTTTTT | CATAQLGPTGELFF
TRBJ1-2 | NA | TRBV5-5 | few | TGTGCCAGCAGCCTCTCGGGTCAATCTCACTATGGCTACACCTTC | CASSLSGQSHYGYTF
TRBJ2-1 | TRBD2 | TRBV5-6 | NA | TGTGCCAGCAGCTTCACAGCGGGGGTTTACAATGAGCAGTTCTTC | CASSFTAGVYNEQFF
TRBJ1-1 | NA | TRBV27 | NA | TGTGCCAGCAGTTTGGGGACACTGACTGAAGCTTTCTTT | CASSLGTLTEAFF
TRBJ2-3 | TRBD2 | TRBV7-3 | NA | TGTGCCAGCAGCCTACGTAGCGGGATCACAGATACGCAGTATTTT | CASSLRSGITDTQYF
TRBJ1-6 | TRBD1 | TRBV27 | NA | TGTGCCAGCGGTTTGACAGGGTCCTATAATTCACCCCTCCACTTT | CASGLTGSYNSPLHF
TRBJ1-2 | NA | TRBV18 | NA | TGTGCCAGCTCCACAACGGGTGACGACTATGGCTACACCTTC | CASSTTGDDYGYTF
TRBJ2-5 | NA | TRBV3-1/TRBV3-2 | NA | TGTGCCAGCAGCCTACTAGGGGGGGCCAAAGGGGAGACCCAGTACTTC | CASSLLGGAKGETQYF
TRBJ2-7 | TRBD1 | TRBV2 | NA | TGTGCCAGCAGCCCCGGGACAGATTCCTACGAGCAGTACTTC | CASSPGTDSYEQYF
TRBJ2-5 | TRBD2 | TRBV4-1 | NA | TGCGCCAGCAGCAGCGAAGCGGGGTTCCAAGAGACCCAGTACTTC | CASSSEAGFQETQYF
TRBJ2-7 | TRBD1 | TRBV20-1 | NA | TGCAGTGCTAGTGGTCAACCGGGACAGGGTACCTACGAGCAGTACTTC | CSASGQPGQGTYEQYF
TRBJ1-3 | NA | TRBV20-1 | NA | TGCAGTGCTCAGACTGGAAACACCATATATTTT | CSAQTGNTIYF
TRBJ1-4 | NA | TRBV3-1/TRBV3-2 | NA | TGTGCCAGCAGCCAAGATTTTGTTTATTCTGAAAAACTGTTTTTT | CASSQDFVYSEKLFF
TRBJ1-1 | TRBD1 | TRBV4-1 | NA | TGCGCCAGCAGCCGGACAGGGGGGAACACTGAAGCTTTCTTT | CASSRTGGNTEAFF
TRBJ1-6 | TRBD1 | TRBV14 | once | TGTGCCAGCAGCCGAAGACAGGGTCCCAATTCACCCCTCCACTTT | CASSRRQGPNSPLHF
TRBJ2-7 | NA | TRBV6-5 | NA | TGTGCCAGCAGCTTCGACAGGAGCTCCTACGAGCAGTACTTC | CASSFDRSSYEQYF
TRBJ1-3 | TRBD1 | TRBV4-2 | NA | TGTGCCAGCAGCCAATCACTCGGGACAGGGAGAAACACCATATATTTT | CASSQSLGTGRNTIYF
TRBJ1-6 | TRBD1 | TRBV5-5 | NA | TGTGCCAGCAGCCGGCTCGACAGGGACTCACCCCTCCACTTT | CASSRLDRDSPLHF
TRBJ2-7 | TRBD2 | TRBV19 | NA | TGTGCCAGTAGCCCGACGGGGGGTTCCTACGAGCAGTACTTC | CASSPTGGSYEQYF
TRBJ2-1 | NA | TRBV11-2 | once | TGTGCCAGCAGCCGCGACTTGGCGGGGTACAATGAGCAGTTCTTC | CASSRDLAGYNEQFF
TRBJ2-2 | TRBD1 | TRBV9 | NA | TGTGCCAGCAGCGCAGGGACAGGGAGTTTCACCGGGGAGCTGTTTTTT | CASSAGTGSFTGELFF
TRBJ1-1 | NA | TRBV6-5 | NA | TGTGCCAGCGGGGAGGGAGCCTGGGGCACTGAAGCTTTCTTT | CASGEGAWGTEAFF
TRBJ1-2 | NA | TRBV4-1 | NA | TGCGCCAGCAGCCAACCGGACTTTATCTATGGCTACACCTTC | CASSQPDFIYGYTF
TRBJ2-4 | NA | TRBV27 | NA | TGTGCCAGCAGCTTGGGAGCCCTAGCCAAAAACATTCAGTACTTC | CASSLGALAKNIQYF
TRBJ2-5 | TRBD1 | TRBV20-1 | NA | TGCAGTGCTAGTAGGGGACAGGGGGCGCGGGAGACCCAGTACTTC | CSASRGQGARETQYF
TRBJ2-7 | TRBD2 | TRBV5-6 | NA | TGTGCCAGCAGCTTGATAGCGGGGGCCTACGAGCAGTACTTC | CASSLIAGAYEQYF
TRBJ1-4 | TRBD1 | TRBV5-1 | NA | TGCGCCAGCAGCTTGTATGGGACAGGGTTAACTAATGAAAAACTGTTTTTT | CASSLYGTGLTNEKLFF
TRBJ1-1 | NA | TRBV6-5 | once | TGTGCCAGCAGCCTTCGGGGGGGCACTGAAGCTTTCTTT | CASSLRGGTEAFF